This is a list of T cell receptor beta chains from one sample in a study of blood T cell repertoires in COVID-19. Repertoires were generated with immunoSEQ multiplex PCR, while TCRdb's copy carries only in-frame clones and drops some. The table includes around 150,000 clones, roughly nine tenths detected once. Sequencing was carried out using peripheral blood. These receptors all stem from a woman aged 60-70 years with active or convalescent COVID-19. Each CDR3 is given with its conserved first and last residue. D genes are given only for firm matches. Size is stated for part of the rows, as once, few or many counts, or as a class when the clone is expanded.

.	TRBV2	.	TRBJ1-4	TGTGCCAGCAGTGGACAGCCATTTCTGTTTTTT	CASSGQPFLFF
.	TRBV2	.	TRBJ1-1	TGTGCCAGCAGTGATACAGGGATAAACACTGAAGCTTTCTTT	CASSDTGINTEAFF
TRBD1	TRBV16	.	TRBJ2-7	TGTGCCAGCAGCCATTCGGACAGGGGAAAGGACGAGCAGTACTTC	CASSHSDRGKDEQYF
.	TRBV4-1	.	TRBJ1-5	TGCGCCAGCAGCCAAGAAGGCGTCGGCGGAAGCAATCAGCCCCAGCATTTT	CASSQEGVGGSNQPQHF
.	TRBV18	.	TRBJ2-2	TGTGCCAGCTCACCATTTGAAGCCGGGAACACCGGGGAGCTGTTTTTT	CASSPFEAGNTGELFF
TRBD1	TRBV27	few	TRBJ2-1	TGTGCCAGCAGTCGGGACAGGGGGCCCAATGAGCAGTTCTTC	CASSRDRGPNEQFF
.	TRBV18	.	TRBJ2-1	TGTGCCAGCTCACAGGAACGGGAGTACGAGCAGTTCTTC	CASSQEREYEQFF
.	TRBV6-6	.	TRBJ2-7	TGTGCCAGCAGACTTCTGGACAGCCCCTACGAGCAGTACTTC	CASRLLDSPYEQYF
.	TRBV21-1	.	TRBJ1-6	TGTGCCAGCAGCAAAATAAGCCGGACAACGCCACCCCTCCACTTT	CASSKISRTTPPLHF
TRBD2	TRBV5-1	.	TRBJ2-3	TGCGCCAGCAGCTCAAGCGGGGCCATCACAGATACGCAGTATTTT	CASSSSGAITDTQYF
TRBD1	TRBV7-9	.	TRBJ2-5	TGTGCCAGCAGCTCCTGGGACAGGGTTGGGGAGACCCAGTACTTC	CASSSWDRVGETQYF
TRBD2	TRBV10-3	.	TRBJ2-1	TGTGCCATCAGCGGGACTAGCGGATACAATGAGCAGTTCTTC	CAISGTSGYNEQFF
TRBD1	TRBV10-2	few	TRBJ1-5	TGCGCCAGCAGTGAGACAGGGGCCTACAATCAGCCCCAGCATTTT	CASSETGAYNQPQHF
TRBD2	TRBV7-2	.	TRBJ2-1	TGTGCCAGCAGGGAGCGGGGAGGCTCCTACAATGAGCAGTTCTTC	CASRERGGSYNEQFF
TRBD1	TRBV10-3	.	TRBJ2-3	TGTGCCATCAGTCCTGGGACAGGGGGCGGAGATACGCAGTATTTT	CAISPGTGGGDTQYF
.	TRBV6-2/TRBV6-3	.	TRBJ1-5	TGTGCCAGCAGTTACTTGGGCAGCTTCAATCAGCCCCAGCATTTT	CASSYLGSFNQPQHF
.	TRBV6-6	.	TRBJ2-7	TGTGCCAGCAGGGAGGGGACGGCGTACGAGCAGTACTTC	CASREGTAYEQYF
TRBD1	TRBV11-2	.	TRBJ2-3	TGTGCCAGCAGCTTAGTACGACAGGGCCGAGGCACAGATACGCAGTATTTT	CASSLVRQGRGTDTQYF
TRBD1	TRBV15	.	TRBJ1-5	TGTGCCACCAGCAGAGATCCGACAGGGGGCGATCCCCAGCATTTT	CATSRDPTGGDPQHF
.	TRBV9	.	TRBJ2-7	TGTGCCAGCACCCCCGGGGAAGGGTATAACGAGCAGTACTTC	CASTPGEGYNEQYF
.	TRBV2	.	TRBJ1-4	TGTGCCAGCAGTGAGAACACACCTAATGAAAAACTGTTTTTT	CASSENTPNEKLFF
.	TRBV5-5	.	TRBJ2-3	TGTGCCAGCGGACAGCCAAGCACAGATACGCAGTATTTT	CASGQPSTDTQYF
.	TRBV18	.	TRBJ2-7	TGTGCCAGCTCACCCCGCCGCGCAGGGGTAGGTTACGAGCAGTACTTC	CASSPRRAGVGYEQYF
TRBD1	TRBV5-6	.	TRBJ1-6	TGTGCCAGCAGCAGCCAGCACGGGACAGATAATTCACCCCTCCACTTT	CASSSQHGTDNSPLHF
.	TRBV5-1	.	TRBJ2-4	TGCGCCAGCAGCTTGGGGCGGGAAGCCAAAAACATTCAGTACTTC	CASSLGREAKNIQYF
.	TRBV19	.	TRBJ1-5	TGTGCCACCGAGGACAGTTACTTCAATCAGCCCCAGCATTTT	CATEDSYFNQPQHF
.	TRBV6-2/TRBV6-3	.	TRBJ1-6	TGTGCCAGCAGTTACTCGACGCTGGGGCAACGTCATTCACCCCTCCACTTT	CASSYSTLGQRHSPLHF
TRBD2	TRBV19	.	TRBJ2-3	TGTGCCAGTAGGAATAGCGGGGGGACAGATACGCAGTATTTT	CASRNSGGTDTQYF
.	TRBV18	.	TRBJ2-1	TGTGCCAGCTCACCTAAGGACTCTAGTGTAGTCTACAATGAGCAGTTCTTC	CASSPKDSSVVYNEQFF
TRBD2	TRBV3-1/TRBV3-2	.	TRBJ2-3	TGTGCCAGCAGCCCGACGGCGGGGGGCACAGATACGCAGTATTTT	CASSPTAGGTDTQYF
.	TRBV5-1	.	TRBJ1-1	TGCGCCAGCAGCCGTGCAGGGGAGAACACTGAAGCTTTCTTT	CASSRAGENTEAFF
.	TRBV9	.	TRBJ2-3	TGTGCCAGCAGCGTAGGAAGAGGGACAGATACGCAGTATTTT	CASSVGRGTDTQYF
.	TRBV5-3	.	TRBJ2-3	TGTGCCAGAAGCCTTACGTCTTTGGCTGATACGCAGTATTTT	CARSLTSLADTQYF
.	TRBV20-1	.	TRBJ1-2	TGCAGTGCTAGTGCTTCCAGGGGTATGGACTATGGCTACACCTTC	CSASASRGMDYGYTF
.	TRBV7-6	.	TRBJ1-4	TGTGCCAGCAGCTTAGAAACAGGGTGGGATGAAAAACTGTTTTTT	CASSLETGWDEKLFF
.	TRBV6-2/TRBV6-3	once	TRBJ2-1	TGTGCCAGCAGCCCCGGGAACAATGAGCAGTTCTTC	CASSPGNNEQFF
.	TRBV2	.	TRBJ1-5	TGTGCCAGCAGTGACGGGGGAGGGGTATATAGCAATCAGCCCCAGCATTTT	CASSDGGGVYSNQPQHF
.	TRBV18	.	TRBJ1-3	TGTGCCAGCTCACCCAACGAGGGCTCTGGAAACACCATATATTTT	CASSPNEGSGNTIYF
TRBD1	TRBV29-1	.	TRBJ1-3	TGCAGCGTTGCTTTTCAGGGGGCTGGGTTCTCTGGAAACACCATATATTTT	CSVAFQGAGFSGNTIYF
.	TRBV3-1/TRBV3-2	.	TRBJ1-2	TGTGCCAGCAGCCCTATCTTTCCACTGAGGGTAATCTATGGCTACACCTTC	CASSPIFPLRVIYGYTF
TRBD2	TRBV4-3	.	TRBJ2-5	TGCGCCAGCAGCCAAGAGGCGATAGCGGGGGGGGGAGAGACCCAGTACTTC	CASSQEAIAGGGETQYF
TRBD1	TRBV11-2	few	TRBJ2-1	TGTGCCAGCAGCTACGGGACAGCCTCCTACAATGAGCAGTTCTTC	CASSYGTASYNEQFF
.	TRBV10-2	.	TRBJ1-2	TGCGCCAGCAGTGAGGCTAGGGGTTATGGCTACACCTTC	CASSEARGYGYTF
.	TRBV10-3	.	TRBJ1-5	TGTGCCACTTCAGACAGGCCGAGCAATCAGCCCCAGCATTTT	CATSDRPSNQPQHF
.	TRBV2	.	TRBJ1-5	TGTGCCAGCAGAAACATGGGGGGGGACCAGCCCCAGCATTTT	CASRNMGGDQPQHF
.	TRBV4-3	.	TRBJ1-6	TGCGCCAGCAGCCAAGAGGGGGGGGGTCCTAATTCACCCCTCCACTTT	CASSQEGGGPNSPLHF
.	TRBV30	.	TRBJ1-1	TGTGCCTGGAGCGCGGGTACGGTGTCTGAAGCTTTCTTT	CAWSAGTVSEAFF
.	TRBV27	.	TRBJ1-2	TGTGCCAGCAGTTTATTAGCAGGGTTGGTGAACTATGGCTACACCTTC	CASSLLAGLVNYGYTF
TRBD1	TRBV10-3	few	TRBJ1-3	TGTGCCATCAGTGGACAGGGGAACACCATATATTTT	CAISGQGNTIYF
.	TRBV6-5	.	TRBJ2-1	TGTGCCAGCAGCCTGGTAGGGGATAGGGGAAATGAGCAGTTCTTC	CASSLVGDRGNEQFF
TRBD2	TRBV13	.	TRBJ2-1	TGTGCCAGCAGCTTAGAGAGCGGGGCTGCCTACAATGAGCAGTTCTTC	CASSLESGAAYNEQFF
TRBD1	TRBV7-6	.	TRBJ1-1	TGTGCCAGCGGGACAGGGTTCCACCCTTTCTTT	CASGTGFHPFF
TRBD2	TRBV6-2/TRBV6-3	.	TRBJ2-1	TGTGCCAGCAGTAGGCGCCTTGGACTAGCGGGGACGTACAATGAGCAGTTCTTC	CASSRRLGLAGTYNEQFF
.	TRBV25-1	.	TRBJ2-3	TGTGCCAGCGAGGCGGGTACCCGGGTGGATACGCAGTATTTT	CASEAGTRVDTQYF
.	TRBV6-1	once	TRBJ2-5	TGTGCCAGCAGTGAAGGCGGGGCGGGAGAGACCCAGTACTTC	CASSEGGAGETQYF
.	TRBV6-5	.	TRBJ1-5	TGTGCCAGCAGCCGCGAGAGCGAACTCAATCAGCCCCAGCATTTT	CASSRESELNQPQHF
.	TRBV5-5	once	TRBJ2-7	TGTGCCAGCAGCTTTAACCCCCCTCGTGGGAGAGTCGAATCCTACGAGCAGTACTTC	CASSFNPPRGRVESYEQYF